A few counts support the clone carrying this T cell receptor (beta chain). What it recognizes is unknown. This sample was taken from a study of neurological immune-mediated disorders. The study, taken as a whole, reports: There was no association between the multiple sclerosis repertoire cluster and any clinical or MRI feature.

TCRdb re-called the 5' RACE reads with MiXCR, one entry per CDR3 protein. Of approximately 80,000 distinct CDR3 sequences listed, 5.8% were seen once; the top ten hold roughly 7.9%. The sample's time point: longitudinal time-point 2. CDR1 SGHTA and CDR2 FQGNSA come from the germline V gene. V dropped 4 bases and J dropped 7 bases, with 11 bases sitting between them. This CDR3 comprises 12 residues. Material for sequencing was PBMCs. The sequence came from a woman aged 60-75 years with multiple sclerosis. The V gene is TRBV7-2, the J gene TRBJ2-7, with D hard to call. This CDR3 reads CASSSTLSEQYF. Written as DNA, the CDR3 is TGTGCCAGCAGCTCTACACTCTCGGAGCAGTACTTC.